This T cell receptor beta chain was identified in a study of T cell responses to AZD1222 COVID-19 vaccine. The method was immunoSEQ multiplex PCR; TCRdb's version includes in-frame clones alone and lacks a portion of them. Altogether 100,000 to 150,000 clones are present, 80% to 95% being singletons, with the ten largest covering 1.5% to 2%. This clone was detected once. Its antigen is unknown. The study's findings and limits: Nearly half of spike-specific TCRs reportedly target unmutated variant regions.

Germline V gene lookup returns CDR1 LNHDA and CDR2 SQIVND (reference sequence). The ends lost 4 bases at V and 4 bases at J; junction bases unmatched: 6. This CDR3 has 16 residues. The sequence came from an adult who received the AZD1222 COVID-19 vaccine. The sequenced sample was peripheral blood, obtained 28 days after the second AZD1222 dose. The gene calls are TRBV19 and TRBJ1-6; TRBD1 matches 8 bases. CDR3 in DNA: TGTGCCAGTAGTAGCCCAAGGACAGGGTATAATTCACCCCTCCACTTT. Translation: CASSSPRTGYNSPLHF.